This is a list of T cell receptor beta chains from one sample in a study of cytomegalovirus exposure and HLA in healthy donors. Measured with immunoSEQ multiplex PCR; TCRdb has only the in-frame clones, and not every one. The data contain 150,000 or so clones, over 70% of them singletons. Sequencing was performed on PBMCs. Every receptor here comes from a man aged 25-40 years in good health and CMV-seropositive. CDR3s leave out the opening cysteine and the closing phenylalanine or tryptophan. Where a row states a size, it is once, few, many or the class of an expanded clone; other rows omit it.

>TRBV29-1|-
SVGGQYNEQF
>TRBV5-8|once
ASSFGRDFNQPQH
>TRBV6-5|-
ASTPPGTVNNEQF
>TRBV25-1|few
ASTSPSTGTQY
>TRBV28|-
ASSPTGQPYEQY
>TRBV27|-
ASSIPGQGVDGYT
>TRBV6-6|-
ASSEDSAGYGYT
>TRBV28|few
ASSPAGGNTDTQY
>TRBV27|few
ASSPGGGRASNEQF
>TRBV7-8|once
ASSVRGEQY
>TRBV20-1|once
SAHRDSGF
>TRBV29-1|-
SAADSQETQY
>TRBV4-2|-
ASSRYGSDSGDEQF
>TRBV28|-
ASSSERQYYGYT
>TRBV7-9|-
ASSYTGRGTEAF
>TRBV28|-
ASSPSGVLDNEQF
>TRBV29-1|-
SVCRQGTKSAF
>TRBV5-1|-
ASSFDRASYEQY
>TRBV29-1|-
SVARLWTSGRRSSYEQY
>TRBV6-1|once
ASSEASHYEQY
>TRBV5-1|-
ASSQGGETQY
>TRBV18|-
ASSPSTYEQY
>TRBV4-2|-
ASSQEFGSGSSYNEQF
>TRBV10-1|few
ASSGTGSTDTQY
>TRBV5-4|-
ASSPGQGNTEAF
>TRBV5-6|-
ASSLSAGAGETQY
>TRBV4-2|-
ASSQALSGGTYEQY
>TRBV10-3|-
AISERREGRGEQY
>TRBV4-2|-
ASSRQLAAPYNEQF
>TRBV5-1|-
ASSLEQGTFTGELF
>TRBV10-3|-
AIAQSLTGGYEQY